The 10 T cell receptor beta chains below all came from one sample that was sequenced in a study of shared clonotypes between healthy human individuals. The method was immunoSEQ multiplex PCR; TCRdb's version includes in-frame clones alone and lacks a portion of them. The sample lists approximately 620,000 clones, 97% occurring once. Material for sequencing was naive CD4+ T cells sorted from blood. As to subset: CD45RA+ positively selected. The receptors come from a woman aged 25 to 39 in good health.

The chain is built from TRBV7-9 and TRBJ2-7; D is possibly TRBD1 or TRBD2 (6 bases each). Trimming stripped 11 bases from V and 2 bases from J, with 13 bases between. This CDR3 contains 12 residues. Per germline, CDR1 SEHNR and CDR2 FQNEAQ (reference sequence). The CDR3: CACGTLTYEQYF. In DNA form, the CDR3 reads TGTGCCTGCGGGACATTGACCTACGAGCAGTACTTC.

The chain links TRBV5-1 to TRBJ2-1; 10 bases are a match to TRBD2. The ends lost 7 bases at V and 7 bases at J; junction bases unmatched: 11. From germline, CDR1 is SGHRS and CDR2 YFSETQ. The CDR3 is 15 residues long. The CDR3 coding sequence is TGCGCCAGCCGAGCCGCTAGCGGGAGCTTGAATGAGCAGTTCTTC. Protein product: CASRAASGSLNEQFF.

This rearrangement joins TRBV11-2 to TRBJ2-2; TRBD2 agrees at 10 bases. Trimming removed 4 bases from V and 2 bases from J; junction bases left unmatched: 1. The CDR3 spans 15 residues. Germline CDR1 reads SGHAT; CDR2 reads FQNNGV. In nucleotides, the CDR3 is TGTGCCAGCAGCTGGACTAGCGGAAACACCGGGGAGCTGTTTTTT. It codes for CASSWTSGNTGELFF.

This clone was observed a single time. As DNA, the CDR3 is TGTGCCAGCAGACCACGGGAGGGGAGAGAGGCGTCCTATAATTCACCCCTCCACTTT. Protein product: CASRPREGREASYNSPLHF. J is TRBJ1-6 and V is TRBV28, with D perhaps matching TRBD1 (5 bases). Germline V gene lookup returns CDR1 MDHEN and CDR2 SYDVKM. Trimming cost V 6 bases and J 1 base, with 22 bases left between them. The CDR3 loop spans 19 amino acids.

This clone was seen a single time. J is TRBJ2-7 and V is TRBV6-5; TRBD1 matches 8 bases. CDR1 MNHEY and CDR2 SVGAGI come from the germline V gene. The ends lost 6 bases at V and 6 bases at J; junction bases unmatched: 13. The CDR3 spans 15 residues. The DNA of the CDR3 is TGTGCCAGCAGCTCATCCCGGACAGGGACTTTCGAGCAGTACTTC. Amino acid sequence: CASSSSRTGTFEQYF.

The CDR3 DNA is TGTGCCAGCAGCTCCGGGACCGGGACGGGCCCGGAGACCCAGTACTTC. Its translation is CASSSGTGTGPETQYF. The chain carries TRBV7-9 and TRBJ2-5, with D perhaps matching TRBD1 or TRBD2 (5 bases each). CDR1 is SEHNR and CDR2 is FQNEAQ in the germline V gene (reference sequence). The length of the CDR3 is 16 residues. Trimming took 4 bases from V and 5 from J, leaving 20 bases between them.

The chain combines TRBV19 with TRBJ1-5; 8 bases map to TRBD1. The CDR3 sequence is 15 residues long. V trimming: 4 bases; J trimming: 6 bases; junction bases outside the gene matches: 8. Germline values: CDR1 LNHDA, CDR2 SQIVND (reference sequence). In nucleotides, the CDR3 is TGTGCCAGTAGTACCGGACAGGGTAGTATTCAGCCCCAGCATTTT. Its translation: CASSTGQGSIQPQHF.

The chain joins TRBV27 to TRBJ2-7; D unclear. Deletions cut 6 bases from V and 1 base from J, with 19 bases between. CDR3 length: 16 amino acids. Germline V CDR1 and CDR2: MNHEY, SMNVEV (reference sequence). This CDR3 is CASSRAGVTVSYEQYF. CDR3 sequence (DNA): TGTGCCAGCAGCCGGGCTGGCGTGACCGTGTCCTACGAGCAGTACTTC.

The chain links TRBV27 to TRBJ2-6; the D gene could be TRBD1 or TRBD2 (6 bases each). Between the trimmed V and J ends, which lost 10 bases and 2 bases, there was a span of 15 bases. The CDR3 loop spans 15 amino acids. Per germline, CDR1 MNHEY and CDR2 SMNVEV (reference sequence). In nucleotides, the CDR3 is TGTGCCACCACCGAGGGGGGTGCTGGGGCCAACGTCCTGACTTTC. Amino acid sequence: CATTEGGAGANVLTF.

The chain employs TRBV6-5 and TRBJ2-7; 10 bases are shared with TRBD1. This CDR3 is built from 15 residues. Germline CDR1 is MNHEY and CDR2 is SVGAGI. V was pared by 5 bases and J by 9 bases, with 13 bases of the junction left unmatched. The CDR3 spells CASSPLRTGGGRQYF. The CDR3 coding sequence is TGTGCCAGCAGTCCCCTGAGGACAGGGGGTGGCCGGCAGTACTTC.